This T cell receptor beta chain was found in a study of early T cells in non-severe SARS-CoV-2 infection. Comment on this clonotype: The antigen is undetermined.

Whole-study results and caveats: Anti-spike CD8 responses were favored by VDJdb matching, which missed private and CD4 specificities.

TCRdb re-derived calls from the 5' RACE reads in MiXCR, one entry per CDR3 protein. The sample holds 60,000 to 90,000 distinct CDR3 sequences, 16% seen once. Germline trimming cut 0 bases from V and 5 bases from J; bases unmatched to any gene: 7. Germline assignment: CDR1 KGHSH and CDR2 LQKENI. The CDR3 sequence is 16 residues long. J is TRBJ2-5 and V is TRBV18, with 9 bases fitting TRBD1. What was sequenced was whole blood. This TCR came from an adult who was a healthcare worker with PCR-confirmed SARS-CoV-2 infection or an uninfected control (not recorded which). CDR3 nucleotide sequence: TGTGCCAGCTCACCACCGTTGGACAGGGGTCGGGAGACCCAGTACTTC. Translation gives CASSPPLDRGRETQYF.